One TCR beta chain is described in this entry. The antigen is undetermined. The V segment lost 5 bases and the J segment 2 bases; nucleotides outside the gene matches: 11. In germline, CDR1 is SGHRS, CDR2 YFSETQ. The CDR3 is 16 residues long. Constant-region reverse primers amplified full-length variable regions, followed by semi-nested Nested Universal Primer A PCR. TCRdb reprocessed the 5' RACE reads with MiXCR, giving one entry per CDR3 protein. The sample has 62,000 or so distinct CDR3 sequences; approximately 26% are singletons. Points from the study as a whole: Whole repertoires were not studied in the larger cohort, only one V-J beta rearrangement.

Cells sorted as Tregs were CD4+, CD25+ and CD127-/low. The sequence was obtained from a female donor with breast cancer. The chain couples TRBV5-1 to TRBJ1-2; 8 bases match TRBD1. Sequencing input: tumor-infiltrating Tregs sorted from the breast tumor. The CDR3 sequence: CASSKEAGGGNYGYTF. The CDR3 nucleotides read TGCGCCAGCAGTAAAGAGGCAGGGGGCGGCAACTATGGCTACACCTTC.